This note documents a single TCR beta chain sequence. V lost 7 bases, J lost 2 bases, and 8 bases stayed unmatched. The CDR3 has 15 residues. CDR1 is MDHEN and CDR2 is SYDVKM in the germline V gene. The data belong to a study of cytomegalovirus exposure and HLA in healthy donors. Amplification used 60 Vbeta primers and 13 Jbeta primers. This table comes from immunoSEQ multiplex PCR, and its TCRdb copy is limited to in-frame clones, with some not included. Of some 130,000 clones listed, nearly 80% were seen once; the top ten hold about 2%. The sample comprised PBMCs. The chain employs TRBV28 and TRBJ2-1, with 7 bases fitting TRBD1. The receptor's source is a man aged 30 to 45 in good health and CMV-seronegative. The CDR3 DNA sequence: TGTGCCAGCATCTTACAGGGGACACCCTACAATGAGCAGTTCTTC. This sequence encodes CASILQGTPYNEQFF.